This T cell receptor beta chain was documented in a study of shared clonotypes between healthy human individuals. Replicate PCRs for sorted subsets used 200 ng DNA; this equaled tens of thousands of T cell genomes. Sequencing was performed with immunoSEQ multiplex PCR; in TCRdb, only in-frame clones are kept and a portion is missing. The sample carries millions of clones, around nine tenths recorded once. Concerning this clone itself: The antigen remains undetermined.

The CDR3 totals 14 residues. Trimming removed 4 bases from V and 5 bases from J; junction bases left unmatched: 8. The germline V gene has CDR1 MNHEY and CDR2 SMNVEV (reference sequence). Findings and caveats of the study: Clonotypes shared by all four sorted-subset donors had higher generation probabilities than non-shared clonotypes. Limitation of the genetic and exposure-history diversity represented came from the few donors.

The specimen was naive CD4+ T cells sorted from blood. Subset specified: CD45RA+ positively selected. The receptor was derived from a man aged 18 to 35 in good health. The V and J genes are TRBV27 and TRBJ2-7, with 7 nucleotides matching TRBD1. The CDR3 bases are TGTGCCAGCAGTTACACAGGGGTTCGGGACGAGCAGTACTTC. This translates into CASSYTGVRDEQYF.